The 30 T cell receptor beta chains reported below all come from one sample, sequenced in a study of identical twins. TCRdb redid the calling of the 5' RACE reads with MiXCR, one entry per CDR3 protein. The table records 200,000 to 250,000 distinct CDR3 sequences, 6.5% to 8% of them present only once. These data were also filed under a second study, of T cells expressing NK-cell markers.

Sample: CD8+ T cells sorted from blood. The receptors were gathered from a woman younger than 30 in good health.

This rearrangement joins TRBV7-9 to TRBJ2-5; 9 nucleotides match TRBD2. V gave up 1 base and J gave up 4 bases; unmatched junction bases: 10. The CDR3 loop spans 17 amino acids. Germline lookup yields CDR1 SEHNR and CDR2 FQNEAQ (reference sequence). This chain's CDR3 is CASSLGVAGGPRETQYF. The CDR3 DNA is TGTGCCAGCAGCTTAGGAGTGGCGGGAGGGCCTAGAGAGACCCAGTACTTC.

This clonotype was picked up a small number of times. The chain carries TRBV7-6 and TRBJ2-1; TRBD2 might be the D (6 bases). The CDR3 has 12 residues. Germline CDR1 is SGHVS and CDR2 is FNYEAQ. Trimming removed 4 bases at V and 8 bases at J, with 9 bases between. CDR3 bases: TGTGCCAGCAGCTATGGGGAGGATGAGCAGTTCTTC. It yields the protein CASSYGEDEQFF.

V and J are TRBV6-1 and TRBJ2-1; 12 positions match TRBD2. CDR3 size: 16 residues. V lost 5 bases and J lost 3; bases outside the gene matches: 5. In germline, CDR1 is MNHNS, CDR2 SASEGT. The DNA of the CDR3 is TGTGCCAGCAGTCCCCAGACTAGCGGGGGCTACAATGAGCAGTTCTTC. Its translation: CASSPQTSGGYNEQFF.

In this sample, this clonotype turned up many times. This sequence joins TRBV6-2 or TRBV6-3 and TRBJ2-5; unclear D gene. Germline CDR1 MNHEY, CDR2 SVGEGT. The CDR3 runs to 12 residues. V shed 10 bases and J shed 4 bases, with 13 bases lying between them. In DNA form, the CDR3 reads TGTGCCACCAGAGCACAATTAGAGACCCAGTACTTC. Its translation is CATRAQLETQYF.

This clonotype was picked up a small number of times. An end of the junction differs from the germline gene, which may be a read error. This chain connects TRBV27 to TRBJ1-5; TRBD1 is a possible D gene (5 bases). Germline-derived CDR1 and CDR2 are MNHEY and SMNVEV (reference sequence). The CDR3 has 14 amino acids. CDR3 region: CASGLWGPNQPQHF. CDR3 DNA: TGTGCCAGCGGTTTGTGGGGCCCAAACCAGCCCCAGCATTTT.

This clonotype has ten or more counts. The genes are TRBV28 and TRBJ2-1, with D possibly matching TRBD2 (7 bases). The CDR3 is 15 residues long. Germline CDR1 reads MDHEN; CDR2 reads SYDVKM. V lost 3 bases and J 6 bases, leaving 15 bases between the germline ends. CDR3 in amino acids: CASSLGGGLGNEQFF. DNA of the CDR3: TGTGCCAGCAGTTTGGGGGGGGGGCTCGGCAATGAGCAGTTCTTC. The whole variable domain, filled in from reference TRBV28 and TRBJ2-1, reads DVKVTQSSRYLVKRTGEKVFLECVQDMDHENMFWYRQDPGLGLRLIYFSYDVKMKEKGDIPEGYSVSREKKERFSLILESASTNQTSMYLCASSLGGGLGNEQFFGPGTRLTVL.

This clonotype was seen a few times. The J gene is TRBJ2-3, the V gene TRBV20-1; possible D gene TRBD2, 7 bases. V lost 2 bases, J lost 2 bases, and 23 bases lay in between. Looked up from germline, CDR1 is DFQATT and CDR2 is SNEGSKA (reference sequence). This CDR3 region has 18 residues. CDR3: CSARRVAGAQPTTDTQYF. CDR3 nucleotides: TGCAGTGCTAGAAGGGTCGCGGGGGCCCAACCCACCACAGATACGCAGTATTTT.

This clonotype was observed many times. V usage is TRBV13 and J usage is TRBJ2-1; D tentatively reads TRBD1 or TRBD2 (5 bases each). The CDR3 is made up of 14 amino acids. Germline V gene data show CDR1 as PRHDT and CDR2 as FYEKMQ (reference sequence). V lost 5 bases, J lost 5 bases, and 13 bases lay in between. The CDR3 DNA is TGTGCCAGCAGCACCCGGGACGGAAACAATGAGCAGTTCTTC. The encoded protein is CASSTRDGNNEQFF. Complete variable domain (other parts from reference TRBV13 and TRBJ2-1): AAGVIQSPRHLIKEKRETATLKCYPIPRHDTVYWYQQGPGQDPQFLISFYEKMQSDKGSIPDRFSAQQFSDYHSELNMSSLELGDSALYFCASSTRDGNNEQFFGPGTRLTVL.

This clonotype was detected only a few times. This chain links TRBV4-3 with TRBJ2-5; the match to TRBD2 covers 10 bases. Germline V gives CDR1 LGHNA, CDR2 YSLEER. V was clipped by 9 bases and J by 1 base; unmatched bases: 11. CDR3 length equals 16 residues. Here the CDR3 DNA reads TGCGCCAGTAGCGGGGGGACCGGGGAGCTCCAAGAGACCCAGTACTTC. Its translation is CASSGGTGELQETQYF.

This clonotype was seen repeatedly, ten times or more. The chain carries TRBV6-1 and TRBJ2-5, with D uncertain. The CDR3 contains 15 residues. The germline V gene encodes CDR1 MNHNS and CDR2 SASEGT. The V gene lost 6 bases and the J gene lost 5 bases, with 19 bases spanning the gap. The CDR3 is CASRNTEFRAETQYF. The CDR3 DNA is TGTGCCAGCAGGAACACCGAATTCCGGGCGGAGACCCAGTACTTC.

The rearrangement joins TRBV20-1 to TRBJ1-2; D unresolved. The germline V gene has CDR1 DFQATT and CDR2 SNEGSKA (reference sequence). V was shortened by 6 bases and J by 2 bases, with 13 bases between the two germline ends. The CDR3 is made up of 13 amino acids. CDR3 sequence: CSAVRGLNYGYTF. CDR3 coding DNA: TGCAGTGCCGTTCGGGGATTAAACTATGGCTACACCTTC.

This clonotype was observed at least ten times. This sequence joins TRBV4-3 and TRBJ2-7; 9 positions agree with TRBD2. The CDR3 spans 16 residues. V shed 0 bases and J 4 bases; nucleotides not matched to a gene: 7. Germline CDR1 reads LGHNA; CDR2 reads YSLEER. The CDR3 loop reads CASSQDGAGGVYEQYF. The CDR3 DNA follows: TGCGCCAGCAGCCAAGATGGAGCGGGAGGAGTGTACGAGCAGTACTTC.

This clonotype turned up a few times. This rearrangement joins TRBV12-3 or TRBV12-4 to TRBJ2-1, with 9 bases fitting TRBD2. This CDR3 comprises 18 residues. V shed 11 bases, J shed 5 bases, and the junction held 22 bases outside the gene matches. The CDR3 reads CAFSLGWILTSGHNEQFF. The CDR3 bases are TGTGCCTTCAGTTTAGGTTGGATATTGACTAGCGGCCACAATGAGCAGTTCTTC.

This clonotype was picked up many times. The V gene is TRBV5-1, the J gene TRBJ2-7, with 14 bases aligning to TRBD2. The germline V gene encodes CDR1 SGHRS and CDR2 YFSETQ. The length of the CDR3 is 21 residues. V shed 1 base and J 4 bases; nucleotides not matched to a gene: 19. DNA for the CDR3: TGCGCCAGCAGCTTGTATGGGATCGGACTAGCGGGGGGCCGCAGGGTGTACGAGCAGTACTTC. Translated, it gives CASSLYGIGLAGGRRVYEQYF.

The V gene is TRBV6-2 or TRBV6-3, the J gene TRBJ2-6; 7 nucleotides line up with TRBD1. CDR1 and CDR2 from the germline V gene are MNHEY and SVGEGT. The V gene end was trimmed by 0 bases and the J gene end by 0 bases; junction bases not matched to a gene: 17. CDR3 size: 22 residues. CDR3 bases: TGTGCCAGCAGTTACTCGCCCGGGACAGTTTGGCGGGTTCTCTCTGGGGCCAACGTCCTGACTTTC. As protein: CASSYSPGTVWRVLSGANVLTF.

This clonotype turned up a few times. The chain has TRBV12-3 or TRBV12-4 and TRBJ2-3, with 13 positions matching TRBD2. The ends lost 6 bases at V and 4 bases at J; junction bases unmatched: 4. The CDR3 contains 15 residues. In DNA, the CDR3 is TGTGCCAGCAGGACTAGCGGGGGGCCCGCAGATACGCAGTATTTT. Translation: CASRTSGGPADTQYF.

The chain is built from TRBV11-2 and TRBJ2-1; TRBD2 might be the D (6 bases). The CDR3 is 19 residues long. The germline V gene has CDR1 SGHAT and CDR2 FQNNGV. V was trimmed by 0 bases and J by 0 bases, leaving 18 bases between them. This chain's CDR3 is CASSLEWDSRKGSYNEQFF. CDR3 nucleotides: TGTGCCAGCAGCTTAGAATGGGACTCCCGGAAGGGCTCCTACAATGAGCAGTTCTTC.

CDR3 nucleotide sequence: TGTGCCAGTAGTATGATTCCGGGAGATACGCAGTATTTT. Amino acids: CASSMIPGDTQYF. The chain carries TRBV19 and TRBJ2-3; D uncertain. CDR1 LNHDA and CDR2 SQIVND come from the germline V gene (reference sequence). The V end was cut by 3 bases, the J end by 5 bases, with 9 bases between. The CDR3 spans 13 residues.

This clonotype was seen repeatedly, ten times or more. The V call is TRBV10-3, the J call TRBJ2-1, with D perhaps matching TRBD1 or TRBD2 (5 bases each). Germline loops: CDR1 ENHRY, CDR2 SYGVKD. Deletions cut 10 bases from V and 5 bases from J, with 18 bases between. The length of the CDR3 is 14 residues. CDR3 bases: TGTGCCACAGACTCGGGACCACCGGACAATGAGCAGTTCTTC. Encoded protein: CATDSGPPDNEQFF.

This clonotype was observed a handful of times. The chain uses TRBV11-2 and TRBJ2-7; 7 nucleotides align to TRBD2. Germline values: CDR1 SGHAT, CDR2 FQNNGV. Unmatched junction bases numbered 14, after V lost 3 bases and J lost 0 bases. This CDR3 comprises 18 residues. The CDR3 sequence is CASSFYNVGGGPSYEQYF. The CDR3 nucleotides read TGTGCCAGCAGCTTTTACAACGTCGGGGGAGGGCCCTCCTACGAGCAGTACTTC. Supplemented by reference TRBV11-2 and TRBJ2-7, the full variable domain reads EAGVAQSPRYKIIEKRQSVAFWCNPISGHATLYWYQQILGQGPKLLIQFQNNGVVDDSQLPKDRFSAERLKGVDSTLKIQPAKLEDSAVYLCASSFYNVGGGPSYEQYFGPGTRLTVT.

In its sample, this clonotype was seen a few times. The chain has TRBV6-5 and TRBJ2-3; 7 positions agree with TRBD2. CDR1 is MNHEY, CDR2 SVGAGI, per germline. The CDR3 has 15 residues. J gave up 2 bases and V 0 bases, and 2 bases lay outside the gene matches. CDR3 sequence reads: CASSYSAGSTDTQYF. CDR3 sequence (DNA): TGTGCCAGCAGTTACTCAGCGGGATCCACAGATACGCAGTATTTT.

The chain links TRBV20-1 to TRBJ2-7; the D is unclear. The CDR3 is 13 residues long. CDR1 and CDR2 (germline): DFQATT, SNEGSKA (reference sequence). The ends were cut back, 3 bases at V and 3 bases at J, with 12 bases in the middle. The CDR3 DNA is TGCAGTGCTAGCAGCAGATTCAGCTACGAGCAGTACTTC. The encoded protein is CSASSRFSYEQYF.

The rearrangement links TRBV7-9 to TRBJ2-7, with TRBD1 matching 12 bases. Per the germline V gene, CDR1 is SEHNR and CDR2 is FQNEAQ (reference sequence). The CDR3 is made up of 15 amino acids. J was trimmed by 5 bases and V by 5 bases; bases with no gene match: 7. The CDR3 protein is CASSVGTGGGDEQYF. Written as DNA, the CDR3 is TGTGCCAGCAGCGTTGGGACAGGGGGCGGGGACGAGCAGTACTTC.

Only a few counts were recorded for this clonotype. The chain employs TRBV6-1 and TRBJ2-6; 7 nucleotides align to TRBD1. The CDR3 is 16 amino acids. Germline V lookup: CDR1 MNHNS, CDR2 SASEGT. The ends lost 8 bases at V and 0 bases at J; junction bases unmatched: 7. The chain's CDR3 is CASRGQFPSGANVLTF. The CDR3 region has the DNA TGTGCCAGCCGGGGACAGTTCCCCTCTGGGGCCAACGTCCTGACTTTC.

This clonotype was found many times. This chain joins TRBV7-2 and TRBJ2-3; D gene ambiguous. Trimming shortened V by 4 bases and J by 2 bases, and 7 bases separated the two germline ends. The length of the CDR3 is 13 residues. Germline CDR1 and CDR2: SGHTA and FQGNSA. DNA of the CDR3: TGTGCCAGCAGCTCGGACGTCACAGATACGCAGTATTTT. Translation gives CASSSDVTDTQYF.

In this sample, this clonotype turned up a few times. The chain carries TRBV7-8 and TRBJ2-5, with 7 nucleotides matching TRBD2. CDR3 size: 15 residues. J was trimmed by 0 bases and V by 5 bases; bases with no gene match: 6. Germline V gives CDR1 SGHVS, CDR2 FQNEAQ. The CDR3 here is CASSQSGINQETQYF. The CDR3 nucleotides are TGTGCCAGCAGCCAGAGCGGGATAAACCAAGAGACCCAGTACTTC.

This clonotype was counted ten times or more. The V and J genes are TRBV7-9 and TRBJ2-7; the D gene is possibly TRBD2 (6 bases). Germline CDR1 is SEHNR and CDR2 is FQNEAQ (reference sequence). Trimming removed 1 base from V and 6 bases from J, with 10 bases in between. CDR3 length: 13 residues. CDR3 protein: CASSLGGAGEQYF. As DNA, the CDR3 is TGTGCCAGCAGCTTAGGAGGAGCGGGCGAGCAGTACTTC.

The V gene is TRBV5-5, the J gene TRBJ2-1; D remains ambiguous. In germline, CDR1 is SGHKS, CDR2 YYEKEE (reference sequence). V gave up 1 base and J gave up 5 bases, with 4 bases separating them. The CDR3 has 12 residues. The CDR3 nucleotides are TGTGCCAGCAGCTTGTGGAACAATGAGCAGTTCTTC. This encodes CASSLWNNEQFF.

This clonotype was detected a few times. This chain uses TRBV11-2 with TRBJ2-1, with TRBD2 identical over 7 bases. Germline trimming cut 5 bases from V and 10 bases from J; bases unmatched to any gene: 11. The CDR3 totals 14 residues. Germline V lookup: CDR1 SGHAT, CDR2 FQNNGV. For the CDR3, the DNA is TGTGCCAGCAGCCACGAGCGGGGACCTTCGGAGCAGTTCTTC. Translated: CASSHERGPSEQFF.

The V call is TRBV4-2, the J call TRBJ2-7; D gene unclear. The CDR3 has 13 amino acids. V lost 4 bases and J 7 bases, leaving 14 bases between the germline ends. Germline-derived CDR1 and CDR2 are LGHNA and YNFKEQ. CDR3 sequence (DNA): TGTGCCAGCAGCCCGGACCCGTTCAGAGAGCAGTACTTC. It specifies CASSPDPFREQYF.